Below are 6 T cell receptor beta chains sequenced from a single sample in a study of blood T cell repertoires in COVID-19. Using immunoSEQ multiplex PCR, the repertoire was profiled, and TCRdb retains in-frame clones only, with some absent. This sample has over 200,000 clones; approximately 87% occur once, and the top ten carry 3% to 3.5%. Material: PBMCs or T cells enriched from blood (not recorded which). These receptors were taken from a woman between 45 and 60 years old in a cohort exposed to, infected with or recovered from COVID-19 (not recorded which).

This clone was counted once. The rearrangement joins TRBV23-1 to TRBJ1-5; D call uncertain. TRBV23-1 is flagged as an ORF with uncertain function. Trimming cost V 2 bases and J 2 bases, with 19 bases left between them. The CDR3 is 18 residues long. The CDR3 region has the DNA TGCGCCAGCAGTCAAAAACCGCGCCCGGACTTTGGCAATCAGCCCCAGCATTTT. Encoded protein: CASSQKPRPDFGNQPQHF.

This rearrangement joins TRBV5-4 to TRBJ1-2; 12 bases fit TRBD1. Losses at the gene ends were 4 bases for V and 0 bases for J; bases not matched to a gene: 7. Germline V gene lookup returns CDR1 SGHNT and CDR2 YYREEE (reference sequence). The CDR3 has 17 amino acids. CDR3 sequence reads: CASSGRDRGHANYGYTF. DNA of the CDR3: TGTGCCAGCAGCGGCCGGGACAGGGGGCATGCTAACTATGGCTACACCTTC.

The chain links TRBV5-1 to TRBJ2-5; no definite D call. The V and J ends lost 7 bases and 1 base respectively, with 17 bases between them. From germline, CDR1 is SGHRS and CDR2 YFSETQ. There are 15 residues in the CDR3. The CDR3 loop reads CASSPWSGAQETQYF. CDR3 in DNA: TGCGCCAGCTCCCCGTGGTCGGGTGCCCAAGAGACCCAGTACTTC.

The chain couples TRBV7-9 to TRBJ2-7; a possible D gene is TRBD2 (6 bases). V shed 5 bases and J shed 5 bases, with 16 bases lying between them. CDR3 length: 14 amino acids. Germline lookup yields CDR1 SEHNR and CDR2 FQNEAQ (reference sequence). For the CDR3, the DNA is TGTGCCAGCAGCCCCACAGGAGGGTTGCACGAGCAGTACTTC. Translated: CASSPTGGLHEQYF.

This clone was observed once. This chain links TRBV5-1 with TRBJ1-6; 7 bases fit TRBD1. CDR3 size: 15 residues. J was trimmed by 10 bases and V by 4 bases; bases with no gene match: 11. Germline V lookup: CDR1 SGHRS, CDR2 YFSETQ. The CDR3 region has the DNA TGCGCCAGCAGCAGTGAACAGGGGCTGGGGTCACCCCTCCACTTT. Protein product: CASSSEQGLGSPLHF. The whole variable domain, remainder taken from reference TRBV5-1 and TRBJ1-6, is KAGVTQTPRYLIKTRGQQVTLSCSPISGHRSVSWYQQTPGQGLQFLFEYFSETQRNKGNFPGRFSGRQFSNSRSEMNVSTLELGDSALYLCASSSEQGLGSPLHFGNGTRLTVT.

The chain combines TRBV3-1 (or the pseudogene TRBV3-2) with TRBJ1-3; TRBD1 might be the D (5 bases). CDR3 length: 15 amino acids. Germline CDR1 reads LGHDT; CDR2 reads YNNKEL (reference sequence). V gave up 4 bases and J gave up 5 bases, with 15 bases separating them. The CDR3 region is CASSPFEGARNTIYF. DNA of the CDR3: TGTGCCAGCAGCCCTTTCGAAGGGGCTAGAAACACCATATATTTT.